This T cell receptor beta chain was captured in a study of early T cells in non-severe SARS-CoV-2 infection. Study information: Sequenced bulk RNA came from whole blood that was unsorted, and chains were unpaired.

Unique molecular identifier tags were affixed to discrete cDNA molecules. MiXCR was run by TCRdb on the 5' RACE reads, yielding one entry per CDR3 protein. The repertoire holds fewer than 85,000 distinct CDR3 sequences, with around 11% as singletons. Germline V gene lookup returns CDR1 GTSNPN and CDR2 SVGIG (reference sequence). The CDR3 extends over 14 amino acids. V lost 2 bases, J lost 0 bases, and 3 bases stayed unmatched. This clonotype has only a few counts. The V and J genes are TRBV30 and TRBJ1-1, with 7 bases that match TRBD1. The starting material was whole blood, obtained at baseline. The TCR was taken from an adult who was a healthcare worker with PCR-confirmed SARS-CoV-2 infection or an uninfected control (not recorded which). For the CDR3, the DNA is TGTGCCTGGAGTTTGGGGACAGTGAACACTGAAGCTTTCTTT. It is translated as CAWSLGTVNTEAFF.